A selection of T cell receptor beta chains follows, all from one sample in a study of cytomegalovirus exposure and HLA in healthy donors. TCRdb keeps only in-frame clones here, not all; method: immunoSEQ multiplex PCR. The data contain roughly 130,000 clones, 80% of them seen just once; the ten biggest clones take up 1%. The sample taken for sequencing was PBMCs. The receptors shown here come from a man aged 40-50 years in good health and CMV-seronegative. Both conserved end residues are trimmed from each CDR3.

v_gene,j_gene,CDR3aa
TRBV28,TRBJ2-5,ASRTGSQETQY
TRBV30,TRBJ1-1,AWSPRGGKAEAF
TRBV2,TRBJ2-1,ASRAESRGSDEQF
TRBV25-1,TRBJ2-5,ASSEFLGRARETQY
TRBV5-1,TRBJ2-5,ASSLGSSGGQETQY
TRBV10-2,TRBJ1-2,ASSADSYYGYT
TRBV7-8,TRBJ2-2,ASSIWTGITGELF
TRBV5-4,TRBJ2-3,ASSPTLASTDTQY
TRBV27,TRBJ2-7,ASSLKGLGYEQY
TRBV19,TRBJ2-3,ATLLAGTDTQY
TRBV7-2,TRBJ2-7,ASSSNRFTYEQY
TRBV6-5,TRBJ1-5,ASSSRGSQPQH